A selection of T cell receptor beta chains follows, all from one sample in a study of T cell responses to AZD1222 COVID-19 vaccine. Repertoires were generated with immunoSEQ multiplex PCR, while TCRdb's copy carries only in-frame clones and drops some. The table includes roughly 250,000 clones, 90% to 95% detected once. The material was peripheral blood, obtained on day 0 of AZD1222 vaccination. All receptors come from an adult in good health. The CDR3 runs from the conserved cysteine through the conserved F or W. The D gene is left open where the match is weak. Clone size is not always given. Where it is, it says once, few, many or a class for expanded clones.

V	J	size	D	CDR3	DNA
TRBV5-1	TRBJ1-2	-	-	CASSLARRGQDYGYTF	TGCGCCAGCAGCTTGGCTAGACGGGGGCAGGACTATGGCTACACCTTC
TRBV4-3	TRBJ1-2	-	-	CASSQEFAGGGITNYGYTF	TGCGCCAGCAGCCAAGAATTTGCCGGGGGCGGAATTACTAACTATGGCTACACCTTC
TRBV24-1	TRBJ1-1	-	-	CATSDEWATEAFF	TGTGCCACCAGTGATGAGTGGGCCACTGAAGCTTTCTTT
TRBV19	TRBJ2-7	once	-	CASSSGAHYEQYF	TGTGCCAGTAGTAGCGGAGCTCACTACGAGCAGTACTTC
TRBV25-1	TRBJ1-5	-	-	CASTTGTSNQPQHF	TGTGCCAGCACGACAGGAACTAGCAATCAGCCCCAGCATTTT
TRBV7-2	TRBJ1-3	-	-	CASSPGGKISGNTIYF	TGTGCCAGCAGCCCCGGGGGCAAGATCTCTGGAAACACCATATATTTT
TRBV4-2	TRBJ2-7	-	TRBD1	CASSARSQGAPKGYEQYF	TGTGCCAGCAGCGCACGCTCGCAGGGGGCCCCTAAGGGCTACGAGCAGTACTTC
TRBV5-1	TRBJ2-5	-	-	CASSRELGQTGETQYF	TGCGCCAGCAGCCGAGAACTTGGACAAACGGGGGAGACCCAGTACTTC
TRBV18	TRBJ2-3	once	-	CASSPEGFTDTQYF	TGTGCCAGCTCACCGGAGGGATTCACAGATACGCAGTATTTT
TRBV29-1	TRBJ1-1	-	-	CSATRGVDTEAFF	TGCAGCGCCACCAGGGGAGTGGACACTGAAGCTTTCTTT
TRBV6-5	TRBJ1-3	-	-	CASSLAGVYGNTIYF	TGTGCCAGCAGTTTGGCTGGCGTTTATGGAAACACCATATATTTT
TRBV7-9	TRBJ1-2	-	TRBD1	CASSPTGNYGYTF	TGTGCCAGCAGCCCGACAGGGAACTATGGCTACACCTTC
TRBV7-9	TRBJ2-5	-	-	CASSFVSQEETQYF	TGTGCCAGCAGCTTCGTCAGCCAGGAAGAGACCCAGTACTTC
TRBV29-1	TRBJ2-3	-	-	CSVYGGLSTDTQYF	TGCAGCGTGTACGGGGGGCTAAGCACAGATACGCAGTATTTT